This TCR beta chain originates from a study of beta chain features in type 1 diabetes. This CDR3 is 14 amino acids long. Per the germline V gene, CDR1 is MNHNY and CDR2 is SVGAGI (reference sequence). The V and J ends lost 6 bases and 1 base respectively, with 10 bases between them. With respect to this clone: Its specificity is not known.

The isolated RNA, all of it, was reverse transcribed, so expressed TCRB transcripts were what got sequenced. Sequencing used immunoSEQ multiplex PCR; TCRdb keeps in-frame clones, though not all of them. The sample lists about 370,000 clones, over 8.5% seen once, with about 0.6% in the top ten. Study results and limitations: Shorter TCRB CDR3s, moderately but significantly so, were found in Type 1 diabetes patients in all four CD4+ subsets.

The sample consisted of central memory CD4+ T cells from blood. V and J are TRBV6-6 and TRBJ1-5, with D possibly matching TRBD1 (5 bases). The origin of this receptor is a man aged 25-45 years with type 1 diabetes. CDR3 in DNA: TGTGCCAGCAGGCAGGGAGGAAGCAATCAGCCCCAGCATTTT. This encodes CASRQGGSNQPQHF.